This T cell receptor beta chain was sequenced during a study of blood T cell repertoires in COVID-19. The cohort comprised adults aged about 18 to 90 years residing in under 25 US areas. Germline assignment: CDR1 SGHNT and CDR2 YYREEE (reference sequence). The CDR3 is made up of 15 amino acids. V lost 6 bases to trimming and J lost 1 base; unmatched junction nucleotides: 6. This clone was picked up a small number of times. Per the original data handling: Estimated nucleated cell counts came from reference gene primer amplification. TCRdb's table, derived via immunoSEQ multiplex PCR, lists solely in-frame clones and lacks some. D and trimming were read from the DNA, whereas the V and J calls and clone size are those reported in that table. The sample yields 200,000 to 250,000 clones, roughly nine tenths seen once.

This chain joins TRBV5-4 and TRBJ2-5, with 10 bases fitting TRBD2. This TCR was sampled from a man aged 25 to 40 who had recovered from COVID-19. The sample was PBMCs or T cells enriched from blood (not recorded which). DNA of the CDR3: TGTGCCAGCACTCATACTAGCGGGGCCCAAGAGACCCAGTACTTC. It specifies CASTHTSGAQETQYF.